This TCR beta chain appears in the sequencing data of a study of cytomegalovirus exposure and HLA in healthy donors. With respect to this clone: The antigen is not known.

Use of 60 Vbeta and 13 Jbeta primers characterized the PCR. Authors' data handling: A later analysis counted around 80 million unique TCR beta chains, some 11 million shared. TCRdb keeps only in-frame clones here, not all; method: immunoSEQ multiplex PCR. V and J calls and clone size come straight from that table; D and trimming were deduced from the DNA. The data show about 140,000 clones, with about 74% seen just once and around 3.1% held by the top ten. Regarding the study as a whole: Later analysis demonstrated an association between a missense DCLRE1C variant and TCR beta V- and J-gene trimming.

The source material was PBMCs. The sequence came from a middle-aged man in good health and CMV-seronegative.

The CDR3 is CASSEAGLLGYEQYF. In DNA form, the CDR3 reads TGTGCCAGCAGTGAAGCGGGCCTTCTTGGGTACGAGCAGTACTTC. The J gene is TRBJ2-7, the V gene TRBV2; no reliable D call. There are 15 residues in the CDR3. Trimming removed 0 bases from V and 4 bases from J, with 13 bases in between. Germline lookup yields CDR1 SNHLY and CDR2 FYNNEI.